Below, 10 T cell receptor beta chains from the same sample are listed, as sequenced in a study of blood T cell repertoires in COVID-19. Here immunoSEQ multiplex PCR was the method, and the copy in TCRdb shows in-frame clones only, minus some. The sample holds 300,000 to 400,000 clones, 87% seen once. The specimen was peripheral blood. The receptor set was obtained from a man in his forties or fifties with active or convalescent COVID-19.

V usage is TRBV6-5 and J usage is TRBJ1-3; TRBD1 is a possible D gene (6 bases). V shed 7 bases and J shed 0 bases, with 13 bases lying between them. Germline V CDR1 and CDR2: MNHEY, SVGAGI. The CDR3 has 15 residues. CDR3 amino acids: CASTGQTSSGNTIYF. Here the CDR3 DNA reads TGTGCCAGCACCGGACAGACCAGCTCTGGAAACACCATATATTTT.

This chain joins TRBV30 and TRBJ1-1; D remains unclear. Germline CDR1 and CDR2: GTSNPN and SVGIG (reference sequence). The length of the CDR3 is 12 residues. V lost 3 bases and J lost 0, with 5 bases in between. As DNA, the CDR3 is TGTGCCTGGAGCCAAATGAACACTGAAGCTTTCTTT. Amino acid sequence: CAWSQMNTEAFF. Supplemented by reference TRBV30 and TRBJ1-1, the full variable domain reads SQTIHQWPATLVQPVGSPLSLECTVEGTSNPNLYWYRQAAGRGLQLLFYSVGIGQISSEVPQNLSASRPQDRQFILSSKKLLLSDSGFYLCAWSQMNTEAFFGQGTRLTVV.

The chain uses TRBV7-2 and TRBJ2-1; 7 bases line up with TRBD2. The CDR3 length is 13 residues. The junction had 0 bases not matched to a gene; V was cut back by 1 base and J by 6 bases. CDR1 SGHTA and CDR2 FQGNSA come from the germline V gene. CDR3 sequence reads: CASSLGGGNEQFF. The CDR3 nucleotides read TGTGCCAGCAGCTTAGGGGGGGGCAATGAGCAGTTCTTC.

This CDR3 is CAIKGGMSYNEQFF. The CDR3 DNA follows: TGTGCCATCAAAGGCGGGATGTCCTACAATGAGCAGTTCTTC. The chain recombines TRBV10-3 with TRBJ2-1, with a possible D match to TRBD2 (6 bases). V lost 7 bases to trimming and J lost 1 base, with 11 bases between them. Per the germline V gene, CDR1 is ENHRY and CDR2 is SYGVKD. This CDR3 spans 14 amino acids.

This clone showed up just once. The chain combines TRBV18 with TRBJ1-2; D possibly corresponds to TRBD1 (6 bases). Germline-derived CDR1 and CDR2 are KGHSH and LQKENI. V lost 2 bases and J lost 3, with 13 bases in between. The CDR3 runs to 15 residues. In nucleotides, the CDR3 is TGTGCCAGCTCACCAAGTACAGGGCTGGACTATGGCTACACCTTC. It encodes CASSPSTGLDYGYTF.

The chain joins TRBV10-3 to TRBJ2-3; TRBD2 agrees at 7 bases. Germline trimming cut 8 bases from V and 1 base from J; bases unmatched to any gene: 6. The CDR3 is 14 amino acids. CDR1 is ENHRY and CDR2 is SYGVKD in the germline V gene. The CDR3 sequence: CAIWGGLGTDTQYF. The CDR3 DNA is TGTGCCATCTGGGGGGGACTCGGCACAGATACGCAGTATTTT.

The chain uses TRBV5-6 and TRBJ1-6; tentatively, D is TRBD1 (6 bases). Trimming took off 4 bases at V and 6 bases at J, with 11 bases between the two ends. Germline values: CDR1 SGHDT, CDR2 YYEEEE. CDR3 size: 14 residues. CDR3 bases: TGTGCCAGCAGCATCGGACAGACTAATTCACCCCTCCACTTT. Residues: CASSIGQTNSPLHF.

This clone showed up just once. V and J are TRBV19 and TRBJ1-1; no clear D. This CDR3 region has 14 residues. Trimming stripped 2 bases from V and 0 bases from J, with 7 bases between. Germline V gene lookup returns CDR1 LNHDA and CDR2 SQIVND (reference sequence). The CDR3 sequence is CASSIWQVNTEAFF. The CDR3 DNA reads TGTGCCAGTAGTATATGGCAGGTGAACACTGAAGCTTTCTTT.

This chain connects TRBV9 to TRBJ2-3; 13 bases line up with TRBD2. V lost 0 bases and J lost 3; bases outside the gene matches: 1. The germline V gene encodes CDR1 SGDLS and CDR2 YYNGEE. The CDR3 runs to 16 residues. The CDR3 DNA reads TGTGCCAGCAGCGTAGGGACTAGCGGGAGTACAGATACGCAGTATTTT. Its translation: CASSVGTSGSTDTQYF.

The chain carries TRBV2 and TRBJ1-2; 7 nucleotides agree with TRBD1. This CDR3 has 14 residues. CDR1 is SNHLY, CDR2 FYNNEI, per germline. V lost 7 bases, J lost 2 bases, and 7 bases stayed unmatched. The CDR3 protein is CASTPQGQNYGYTF. The CDR3, as DNA: TGTGCCAGCACCCCCCAGGGACAGAACTATGGCTACACCTTC.